This entry concerns a single TCR beta chain. The antigen remains unidentified. The sample originates from a study of T cells in localized non-small cell lung cancer. Whole-study results and caveats: Heterogeneity remains possible, as sequencing covered one tumor region only. Higher blood T cell density went with longer overall survival. Uninvolved adjacent lung had the highest recorded T cell clonality, with tumor below it.

Profiling relied on immunoSEQ multiplex PCR, and the TCRdb table lists in-frame clones only, not all of them. This table has fewer than 15,000 clones, 28% appearing once. Germline lookup yields CDR1 GTSNPN and CDR2 SVGIG (reference sequence). Trimming took 5 bases from V and 5 from J; bases not matched to a gene: 12. This CDR3 has 15 residues. Here the sequenced sample was lung tumor tissue, taken before any cancer treatment. The sequence derives from a female donor older than 55 with stage I lung adenocarcinoma. The chain combines TRBV30 with TRBJ1-2, with 9 bases that match TRBD1. The CDR3 coding sequence is TGTGCCTGGTCTCTTAGCCCGGGACAGGGTTATGGCTACACCTTC. It codes for CAWSLSPGQGYGYTF.